The 14 T cell receptor beta chains given below trace back to one sample, sequenced in a study of blood T cell repertoires in COVID-19. Only in-frame clones appear in the TCRdb table, and some are missing; sequencing was by immunoSEQ multiplex PCR. The sample records 400,000 to 450,000 clones, 75% to 90% being singletons. The sequenced sample was PBMCs or T cells enriched from blood (not recorded which). The receptors here all came from a man younger than 45 who had recovered from COVID-19.

V is TRBV10-3 and J is TRBJ1-3; D might be TRBD1 (6 bases). The V gene's germline CDR1 is ENHRY and CDR2 SYGVKD. The V gene lost 10 bases and the J gene lost 4 bases, with 14 bases spanning the gap. This CDR3 is 13 amino acids long. CDR3 in DNA: TGTGCCACCCGGGACACGGAAGGAAACACCATATATTTT. This encodes CATRDTEGNTIYF.

The chain has TRBV6-5 and TRBJ1-1; 7 bases line up with TRBD1. The junction had 9 bases not matched to a gene; V was cut back by 3 bases and J by 5 bases. The CDR3 loop spans 15 amino acids. Germline assignment: CDR1 MNHEY and CDR2 SVGAGI. CDR3 bases: TGTGCCAGCAGTTATACAGGGGCCCTGGTGACTGAAGCTTTCTTT. Residues: CASSYTGALVTEAFF.

The rearrangement links TRBV5-4 to TRBJ2-2; 7 bases are a match to TRBD1. After removal of 0 bases from V and 5 bases from J, the junction contained 4 bases not matched to a gene. CDR3 length equals 15 residues. Germline CDR1 reads SGHNT; CDR2 reads YYREEE (reference sequence). CDR3 nucleotide sequence: TGTGCCAGCAGCTTGGGGACAGGTCCGACCGGGGAGCTGTTTTTT. Translated, it gives CASSLGTGPTGELFF.

V and J are TRBV10-3 and TRBJ2-3; D unclear. V was trimmed by 8 bases and J by 0 bases, leaving 18 bases between them. The CDR3 contains 16 residues. CDR1 is ENHRY, CDR2 SYGVKD, per germline. The CDR3 loop is CAILAEQRLSTDTQYF. CDR3 nucleotide sequence: TGTGCCATCTTGGCTGAGCAAAGACTTAGCACAGATACGCAGTATTTT.

The J gene is TRBJ2-7, the V gene TRBV11-2; 13 bases align to TRBD2. Unmatched junction bases numbered 1, after V lost 0 bases and J lost 2 bases. Looked up from germline, CDR1 is SGHAT and CDR2 is FQNNGV. This CDR3 comprises 16 residues. CDR3 in DNA: TGTGCCAGCAGCTTAGAAGGACTAGCGGGGGCCTACGAGCAGTACTTC. Translation: CASSLEGLAGAYEQYF.

The rearrangement links TRBV6-5 to TRBJ1-4; no clear D. Trimming stripped 8 bases from V and 2 bases from J, with 9 bases between. Germline CDR1 is MNHEY and CDR2 is SVGAGI. The CDR3 contains 13 residues. The CDR3, as DNA: TGTGCCAGCTCGGTCCGGACTAATGAAAAACTGTTTTTT. This sequence encodes CASSVRTNEKLFF.

The chain employs TRBV19 and TRBJ1-1; D unresolved. Trimming cost V 6 bases and J 4 bases, with 12 bases left between them. The germline V gene encodes CDR1 LNHDA and CDR2 SQIVND (reference sequence). The length of the CDR3 is 13 residues. CDR3 region: CASRRSLSTEAFF. The DNA for the CDR3 is TGTGCCAGTAGGAGATCCTTGAGCACTGAAGCTTTCTTT.

Concerning this clone itself: Other DNA variants within this sample encode the same CDR3. V usage is TRBV3-1 (or the pseudogene TRBV3-2) and J usage is TRBJ2-2; D gene ambiguous. Germline-derived CDR1 and CDR2 are LGHDT and YNNKEL (reference sequence). This CDR3 is 14 amino acids long. The V end lost 4 bases, the J end lost 1 base, and 7 bases lay between the germline ends. The CDR3 loop is CASSRAGNTGELFF. DNA for the CDR3: TGTGCCAGCAGCCGTGCAGGGAACACCGGGGAGCTGTTTTTT.

The chain links TRBV19 to TRBJ2-6; TRBD1 agrees at 7 bases. J gave up 0 bases and V 3 bases, and 8 bases lay outside the gene matches. CDR1 and CDR2 from the germline V gene are LNHDA and SQIVND (reference sequence). This CDR3 is built from 18 residues. The CDR3 here is CASSIWKQGSSGANVLTF. The CDR3 DNA follows: TGTGCCAGTAGTATCTGGAAACAGGGGAGCTCTGGGGCCAACGTCCTGACTTTC.

The chain couples TRBV20-1 to TRBJ2-1; D uncertain. CDR1 DFQATT and CDR2 SNEGSKA come from the germline V gene (reference sequence). The CDR3 has 12 residues. The germline V and J ends were trimmed by 3 bases and 4 bases, with 7 bases remaining between them. CDR3 nucleotide sequence: TGCAGTGCTAGTCTTCCTTACAATGAGCAGTTCTTC. Translated: CSASLPYNEQFF.

The chain links TRBV29-1 to TRBJ2-7; perhaps TRBD1 as D (6 bases). Germline V gives CDR1 SQVTM, CDR2 ANQGSEA. This CDR3 comprises 11 residues. Deletions cut 6 bases from V and 5 bases from J, with 11 bases between. The CDR3 protein is CSVGTTNEQYF. The CDR3, as DNA: TGCAGCGTAGGGACAACCAACGAGCAGTACTTC.

This chain joins TRBV27 and TRBJ2-1, with 9 nucleotides matching TRBD1. V trimming: 3 bases; J trimming: 6 bases; junction bases outside the gene matches: 9. CDR3 length: 16 residues. The germline V gene encodes CDR1 MNHEY and CDR2 SMNVEV (reference sequence). The CDR3 DNA reads TGTGCCAGCAGTTTTCAGGGACAGGGTGTGGGCAATGAGCAGTTCTTC. Residues: CASSFQGQGVGNEQFF.

The genes are TRBV30 and TRBJ2-3, with 8 nucleotides matching TRBD1. The CDR3 has 15 amino acids. Trimming removed 3 bases from V and 4 bases from J; junction bases left unmatched: 9. The germline CDR1 and CDR2 sequences are GTSNPN and SVGIG (reference sequence). The CDR3 coding sequence is TGTGCCTGGAGCTACGGACAGGGAAGGGCAGATACGCAGTATTTT. It encodes CAWSYGQGRADTQYF.

This sequence joins TRBV3-1 (or the pseudogene TRBV3-2) and TRBJ2-2, with 14 bases aligning to TRBD2. The junction had 7 bases not matched to a gene; V was cut back by 6 bases and J by 7 bases. The CDR3 sequence is 16 residues long. CDR1 is LGHDT and CDR2 is YNNKEL in the germline V gene (reference sequence). The CDR3 nucleotides read TGTGCCAGCAGATACGGGACTAGCGGGAGCGGCGGGGAGCTGTTTTTT. This codes for CASRYGTSGSGGELFF.